These 28 T cell receptor beta chains came from one sample sequenced in a study of T cells after yellow fever vaccination. TCRdb re-derived calls from the 5' RACE reads in MiXCR, one entry per CDR3 protein. The table shows 340,000 or so distinct CDR3 sequences, with around 12% occurring only once. Sequenced here: CD4+ T cells sorted from PBMCs, sampled 15 days after the yellow fever booster vaccination. These receptor sequences come from a man younger than 35 who received the YFV17D yellow fever vaccine.

The chain carries TRBV3-1 and TRBJ2-5, with D unresolved. V lost 2 bases, J lost 7 bases, and 11 bases lay in between. The CDR3 has 13 amino acids. CDR1 is LGHDT, CDR2 YNNKEL, per germline (reference sequence). The CDR3 bases are TGTGCCAGCAGCCAATCATCCTTAGGGACCCAGTACTTC. Translation: CASSQSSLGTQYF.

The sample holds a few counts of this clonotype. The rearrangement links TRBV20-1 to TRBJ2-5, with 12 bases lining up with TRBD2. Germline V gene sequence: CDR1 DFQATT, CDR2 SNEGSKA (reference sequence). The V gene end was trimmed by 3 bases and the J gene end by 3 bases; junction bases not matched to a gene: 5. CDR3 length equals 15 residues. The CDR3, as DNA: TGCAGTGCTAGTATCCGACTAGCGGGGGAAGAGACCCAGTACTTC. This gives the protein CSASIRLAGEETQYF.

This clonotype was detected a few times. CDR3 amino acids: CSVTGRLNTEAFF. CDR3 DNA: TGCAGCGTTACTGGACGGTTGAACACTGAAGCTTTCTTT. This rearrangement joins TRBV29-1 to TRBJ1-1; D not certain. V lost 5 bases and J lost 0, with 10 bases in between. Looked up from germline, CDR1 is SQVTM and CDR2 is ANQGSEA. The CDR3 length is 13 residues.

Only a few counts were recorded for this clonotype. This rearrangement joins TRBV7-6 to TRBJ1-5, with D possibly being TRBD1 (5 bases). The CDR3 has 13 residues. Trimming removed 1 base at V and 4 bases at J, with 5 bases between. From germline, CDR1 is SGHVS and CDR2 FNYEAQ. CDR3 nucleotide sequence: TGTGCCAGCAGCTTAGGGACAAATCAGCCCCAGCATTTT. This sequence encodes CASSLGTNQPQHF.

This clonotype has just a few counts. The chain recombines TRBV6-1 with TRBJ2-5, with a tentative D call TRBD1 (6 bases). The germline V gene has CDR1 MNHNS and CDR2 SASEGT. Deletions cut 9 bases from V and 2 bases from J, with 13 bases between. CDR3 length equals 13 residues. CDR3 amino acids: CASYRAEQETQYF. CDR3 DNA: TGTGCCAGTTACAGGGCCGAGCAAGAGACCCAGTACTTC.

Many counts were recorded for this clonotype. The gene calls are TRBV5-6 and TRBJ2-1; tentatively, D is TRBD1 (6 bases). Germline V gene sequence: CDR1 SGHDT, CDR2 YYEEEE. This CDR3 is 12 amino acids long. V lost 2 bases, J lost 8 bases, and 8 bases lay in between. The CDR3 bases are TGTGCCAGCAGCTTCACAGGGTATGAGCAGTTCTTC. Encoded protein: CASSFTGYEQFF.

V is TRBV10-3 and J is TRBJ2-2; D gene unclear. Germline lookup yields CDR1 ENHRY and CDR2 SYGVKD. Trimming pared 0 bases from V and 5 bases from J, leaving 4 bases between. This CDR3 is 13 amino acids long. The CDR3 region is CAISESGTGELFF. CDR3 nucleotide sequence: TGTGCCATCAGTGAGTCGGGGACCGGGGAGCTGTTTTTT.

The sample holds a few counts of this clonotype. This chain joins TRBV25-1 and TRBJ1-6, with D possibly TRBD1 on 5 matching bases. V lost 3 bases to trimming and J lost 4 bases, with 13 bases between them. CDR1 and CDR2 (germline): MGHDK, SYGVNS. This CDR3 has 16 residues. The CDR3 region is CASSEGRGSYNSPLHF. In DNA form, the CDR3 reads TGTGCCAGCAGTGAGGGAAGGGGCAGTTATAATTCACCCCTCCACTTT.

This clonotype turned up a few times. The chain joins TRBV5-4 to TRBJ1-2; D possibly corresponds to TRBD1 (6 bases). The length of the CDR3 is 16 residues. Germline V CDR1 and CDR2: SGHNT, YYREEE (reference sequence). The V end lost 4 bases, the J end lost 3 bases, and 19 bases lay between the germline ends. The CDR3 loop reads CASSPWGASSDYGYTF. The CDR3 bases are TGTGCCAGCAGCCCCTGGGGGGCCTCCTCGGACTATGGCTACACCTTC.

This clonotype occurred a few times. The rearrangement links TRBV10-3 to TRBJ2-2; D is perhaps TRBD2 (6 bases). Germline V gene data show CDR1 as ENHRY and CDR2 as SYGVKD. This CDR3 has 17 amino acids. V was shortened by 9 bases and J by 6 bases, with 26 bases between the two germline ends. The CDR3 reads CAIKDVSPQPSAGELFF. Written as DNA, the CDR3 is TGTGCCATAAAGGATGTGTCTCCCCAACCTAGCGCCGGGGAGCTGTTTTTT.

This chain connects TRBV4-1 to TRBJ2-6; TRBD2 agrees at 8 bases. Germline V gene data show CDR1 as MGHRA and CDR2 as YSYEKL. Trimming cost V 4 bases and J 2 bases; bases outside gene matches: 10. The CDR3 has 18 residues. CDR3 region: CASSRGGFHDTGANVLTF. The CDR3, as DNA: TGCGCCAGCAGCCGCGGGGGGTTTCACGATACTGGGGCCAACGTCCTGACTTTC.

This clonotype occurred a few times. V usage is TRBV20-1 and J usage is TRBJ1-2; 8 bases align to TRBD1. The CDR3 covers 14 residues. The germline V gene has CDR1 DFQATT and CDR2 SNEGSKA (reference sequence). Trimming took 5 bases from V and 4 from J; bases not matched to a gene: 9. The CDR3 loop reads CSAGDRGVGYGYTF. The CDR3 nucleotides are TGCAGTGCTGGCGACAGGGGTGTCGGCTATGGCTACACCTTC.

This clonotype has a handful of counts. The chain carries TRBV7-2 and TRBJ2-5; maybe TRBD1 (6 bases). The CDR3 consists of 14 residues. V lost 4 bases, J lost 5 bases, and 14 bases lay in between. The germline gives CDR1 SGHTA, CDR2 FQGNSA. CDR3 protein: CASSSGTLRETQYF. The CDR3 coding sequence is TGTGCCAGCAGCTCCGGGACATTGAGGGAGACCCAGTACTTC.

The chain employs TRBV6-5 and TRBJ2-3, with D perhaps TRBD2 (5 bases). CDR3 length equals 16 residues. Germline assignment: CDR1 MNHEY and CDR2 SVGAGI. V was shortened by 4 bases and J by 0 bases, with 14 bases between the two germline ends. The CDR3 region is CASSSRGRASTDTQYF. CDR3 coding DNA: TGTGCCAGCAGTTCCCGGGGAAGGGCTAGCACAGATACGCAGTATTTT.

The chain employs TRBV7-2 and TRBJ2-5; D assignment may be TRBD1 or TRBD2 (5 bases each). Germline assignment: CDR1 SGHTA and CDR2 FQGNSA. The ends were cut back, 7 bases at V and 9 bases at J, with 21 bases in the middle. This CDR3 is 14 amino acids long. The CDR3 loop reads CASTSRGARTSQYF. The CDR3 DNA reads as TGTGCCAGCACCTCCCGGGGCGCGCGGACTTCCCAGTACTTC.

This chain uses TRBV20-1 with TRBJ2-3; 8 nucleotides line up with TRBD2. J was trimmed by 6 bases and V by 5 bases; bases with no gene match: 13. Germline CDR1 reads DFQATT; CDR2 reads SNEGSKA (reference sequence). The CDR3 runs to 15 residues. The CDR3 nucleotides are TGCAGTGCTCCACCCGGGACTAGTGGGGGGGATACGCAGTATTTT. Translating it yields CSAPPGTSGGDTQYF.

This clonotype was detected only a few times. The rearrangement uses TRBV5-1 and TRBJ1-1; D remains ambiguous. The V gene lost 0 bases and the J gene lost 6 bases, with 15 bases spanning the gap. CDR1 SGHRS and CDR2 YFSETQ come from the germline V gene. This CDR3 is 15 amino acids long. CDR3 sequence reads: CASSLARSGGAEAFF. CDR3 DNA: TGCGCCAGCAGCTTGGCCCGTTCGGGAGGTGCTGAAGCTTTCTTT.

In its sample, this clonotype was seen many times. This chain uses TRBV6-2 or TRBV6-3 with TRBJ2-2; D uncertain. Germline V gene data show CDR1 as MNHEY and CDR2 as SVGEGT. The ends were cut back, 8 bases at V and 4 bases at J, with 8 bases in the middle. The CDR3 consists of 12 residues. CDR3 sequence (DNA): TGTGCCAGCGGACCCCGCACCGGGGAGCTGTTTTTT. Translation gives CASGPRTGELFF.

This sequence joins TRBV4-2 and TRBJ1-2; D gene ambiguous. The germline V gene encodes CDR1 LGHNA and CDR2 YNFKEQ. The CDR3 loop spans 17 amino acids. V was clipped by 1 base and J by 4 bases, with 19 bases between them. The DNA of the CDR3 is TGTGCCAGCAGCCAAGCGGGCCCCGCCGGCTCTGGCTATGGCTACACCTTC. Translating gives CASSQAGPAGSGYGYTF.

This clonotype was seen a handful of times. The chain has TRBV4-1 and TRBJ2-3; TRBD2 aligns across 7 bases. Germline assignment: CDR1 MGHRA and CDR2 YSYEKL. Germline trimming cut 9 bases from V and 2 bases from J; bases unmatched to any gene: 8. The CDR3 runs 14 residues. This CDR3 reads CASQRDLPTDTQYF. The CDR3 coding sequence is TGCGCCAGTCAGCGGGACTTACCCACAGATACGCAGTATTTT.

The chain is built from TRBV20-1 and TRBJ1-5; D gene uncertain. Looked up from germline, CDR1 is DFQATT and CDR2 is SNEGSKA (reference sequence). The CDR3 spans 15 residues. Trimming removed 6 bases from V and 0 bases from J, with 15 bases in between. CDR3 protein: CSALWPGSSNQPQHF. DNA for the CDR3: TGCAGTGCACTTTGGCCTGGGAGTAGCAATCAGCCCCAGCATTTT.

The sample holds many counts of this clonotype. The gene calls are TRBV7-3 and TRBJ2-5, with D perhaps TRBD1 or TRBD2 (5 bases each). The CDR3 loop spans 15 amino acids. CDR1 and CDR2 (germline): SGHTA, FQGTGA. The ends were cut back, 5 bases at V and 5 bases at J, with 18 bases in the middle. The CDR3 DNA sequence: TGTGCCAGCAGCCAAGGCCCGAGGGGATACGAGACCCAGTACTTC. Protein: CASSQGPRGYETQYF.

The genes are TRBV5-6 and TRBJ2-1; D gene uncertain. The CDR3 is 16 residues long. V dropped 0 bases and J dropped 3 bases, with 13 bases sitting between them. Germline loops: CDR1 SGHDT, CDR2 YYEEEE. The CDR3: CASSLAGAASYNEQFF. The CDR3 DNA sequence: TGTGCCAGCAGCTTGGCCGGCGCAGCCAGCTACAATGAGCAGTTCTTC.

The chain joins TRBV5-5 to TRBJ2-7; the match to TRBD2 covers 8 bases. Germline V gene sequence: CDR1 SGHKS, CDR2 YYEKEE (reference sequence). Trimming took 7 bases from V and 3 from J; bases not matched to a gene: 21. This CDR3 contains 18 residues. As DNA, the CDR3 is TGTGCCAGCGCCAAAACGTCGGGGGGGCTTCTCCCCATCTACGAGCAGTACGTC. As protein: CASAKTSGGLLPIYEQYV.

This clonotype was found many times. The chain carries TRBV18 and TRBJ2-5; D is unresolved. With 3 bases removed from V and 4 bases from J, the gap between germline ends came to 3 bases. CDR1 and CDR2 from the germline V gene are KGHSH and LQKENI. This CDR3 spans 11 amino acids. DNA for the CDR3: TGTGCCAGCTCACCGGGAGAGACCCAGTACTTC. It is translated as CASSPGETQYF.

This clonotype was seen repeatedly, ten times or more. The CDR3 nucleotides are TGTGCCAGCAGCCACGAGTCGAGGACCCAGTACTTC. Protein: CASSHESRTQYF. V and J are TRBV3-1 and TRBJ2-5, with D hard to call. This CDR3 spans 12 amino acids. The V end was cut by 3 bases, the J end by 7 bases, with 9 bases between. Germline V gene lookup returns CDR1 LGHDT and CDR2 YNNKEL (reference sequence).

The genes are TRBV12-3 or TRBV12-4 and TRBJ1-1, with D perhaps matching TRBD1 (5 bases). V shed 4 bases and J shed 4 bases, with 10 bases lying between them. This CDR3 region has 13 residues. The chain's CDR3 is CASSSGFGTEAFF. The CDR3 nucleotides read TGTGCCAGCAGTTCAGGGTTCGGCACTGAAGCTTTCTTT.

This clonotype came up a few times. This rearrangement joins TRBV9 to TRBJ2-5, with D unclear. The length of the CDR3 is 16 residues. The ends were cut back, 3 bases at V and 5 bases at J, with 20 bases in the middle. CDR1 SGDLS and CDR2 YYNGEE come from the germline V gene. This chain's CDR3 is CASSASVSRGPETQYF. The CDR3 bases are TGTGCCAGCAGCGCCTCAGTTTCCCGAGGCCCCGAGACCCAGTACTTC.